Listed below are T cell receptor beta chains from one sample, sequenced in a study of blood T cell repertoires in COVID-19. Assay: immunoSEQ multiplex PCR; the TCRdb copy retains only in-frame clones and omits some. The data show 250,000 to 350,000 clones, approximately 90% seen once. The sequencing input was PBMCs or T cells enriched from blood (not recorded which). These receptors all stem from a woman in her sixties or seventies in a cohort exposed to, infected with or recovered from COVID-19 (not recorded which). Both conserved end residues are part of each CDR3. The D gene is left open where the match is weak. The listing skips clone size in some rows; elsewhere it reads once, few, many or a size class.

length	D	V	J	size	DNA	CDR3
16	NA	TRBV28	TRBJ1-6	NA	TGTGCCAGCAGACCCACAGGGACGTCCTATAATTCACCCCTCCACTTT	CASRPTGTSYNSPLHF
16	TRBD2	TRBV19	TRBJ2-1	NA	TGTGCCAGTAGTCCCGTAGCGGGAGGGCTCAGAAATGAGCAGTTCTTC	CASSPVAGGLRNEQFF
15	TRBD1	TRBV19	TRBJ1-2	NA	TGTGCCAGTAGTATCCCCCGGGACAGATCCGAAGGCTACACCTTC	CASSIPRDRSEGYTF
14	TRBD1	TRBV15	TRBJ2-3	NA	TGTGCCGCCCAGCGGGACAGGGGTGGGGATACGCAGTATTTT	CAAQRDRGGDTQYF
14	NA	TRBV10-1	TRBJ2-2	NA	TGCGCCAGCAGTTCAAGCGGTAACACCGGGGAGCTGTTTTTT	CASSSSGNTGELFF
15	TRBD2	TRBV19	TRBJ2-5	NA	TGTGCCAGTAGTCGGGCGGGAGGGTACCAAGAGACCCAGTACTTC	CASSRAGGYQETQYF
15	TRBD2	TRBV5-1	TRBJ2-1	NA	TGCGCCAGCAGCCGGACTAGCGGGGGGATCAATGAGCAGTTCTTC	CASSRTSGGINEQFF
16	TRBD1	TRBV7-2	TRBJ2-5	once	TGTGCCAGCAGCTTAGCTGGACAGGGGGGGGAAGAGACCCAGTACTTC	CASSLAGQGGEETQYF
14	NA	TRBV19	TRBJ1-3	NA	TGTGCCAGTAGTATCGGGACACCGGGAAACACCATATATTTT	CASSIGTPGNTIYF
16	TRBD2	TRBV5-1	TRBJ2-1	NA	TGCGCCAGCAGCTTCGGACTAGCGAGAGTGGTCAATGAGCAGTTCTTC	CASSFGLARVVNEQFF
13	NA	TRBV12-3/TRBV12-4	TRBJ2-4	many	TGTGCCACCTCCAGGGTACCCAAAAACATTCAGTACTTC	CATSRVPKNIQYF
12	NA	TRBV18	TRBJ1-1	NA	TGTGCCAGCTCATCGAACAGGGACCCGGCTTTCTTT	CASSSNRDPAFF
15	NA	TRBV19	TRBJ1-3	NA	TGTGCCAGTACCGTTATACAGGCCTCTGGAAACACCATATATTTT	CASTVIQASGNTIYF
17	TRBD2	TRBV28	TRBJ2-3	NA	TGTGCCAGCAGGAAAAGGGGACTAGCGGCCCGCACAGATACGCAGTATTTT	CASRKRGLAARTDTQYF
16	TRBD1	TRBV15	TRBJ2-7	NA	TGTGCCACCAGCAGAGAACCGGGACAGGGTGTCTACGAGCAGTACTTC	CATSREPGQGVYEQYF
15	NA	TRBV7-2	TRBJ1-2	NA	TGTGCCAGCGGGGCAGGGTTCACTACTTTCTATGGCTACACCTTC	CASGAGFTTFYGYTF
12	TRBD2	TRBV7-9	TRBJ2-7	NA	TGTGCCAGCAGCCGCGGGGGGCCCGAGCAGTACTTC	CASSRGGPEQYF
16	NA	TRBV27	TRBJ1-3	NA	TGTGCCAGCAGTTTAGATCCCACAGACTCTGGAAACACCATATATTTT	CASSLDPTDSGNTIYF
15	NA	TRBV3-1/TRBV3-2	TRBJ1-1	NA	TGTGCCAGCAGCCCAAGGGGCCAGGGGCGGAATGAAGCTTTCTTT	CASSPRGQGRNEAFF
16	TRBD1	TRBV7-9	TRBJ2-1	NA	TGTGCCAGCAGCTTAGTGGGGGACAGCTCCTACAATGAGCAGTTCTTC	CASSLVGDSSYNEQFF
14	NA	TRBV11-2	TRBJ1-1	once	TGTGCCAGCAGCTTAGTGGCAGGGAAGCCTGAAGCTTTCTTT	CASSLVAGKPEAFF
12	NA	TRBV29-1	TRBJ2-7	NA	TGCAGCGTGACGACACTAGCAGGCGAGCAGTACTTC	CSVTTLAGEQYF
14	NA	TRBV11-2	TRBJ2-4	NA	TGTGCCAGCAGCTTACTAGACAGTAAAAACATTCAGTACTTC	CASSLLDSKNIQYF
14	NA	TRBV4-1	TRBJ2-7	NA	TGCGCCAGCAGCCAAGATTCTAGGCTCTACGAGCAGTACTTC	CASSQDSRLYEQYF
17	NA	TRBV4-1	TRBJ1-2	NA	TGCGCCAGCAGCCAAGGACCCCAGGGAAGGAGTAACTATGGCTACACCTTC	CASSQGPQGRSNYGYTF
16	NA	TRBV6-5	TRBJ2-3	few	TGTGCCAGCAGTTACTCACAGGGATGGGGCACAGATACGCAGTATTTT	CASSYSQGWGTDTQYF
14	NA	TRBV7-6	TRBJ2-2	NA	TGTGCCAGCAGCTTAGTAGGGGTCGGCGGGGAGCTGTTTTTT	CASSLVGVGGELFF
15	NA	TRBV19	TRBJ2-7	NA	TGTGCCAGTAGTACCGGACAGCTGAGGCCCTACGAGCAGTACTTC	CASSTGQLRPYEQYF
12	NA	TRBV28	TRBJ1-5	NA	TGTGCCAGCCATCAGGCGGGTCAGCCCCAGCATTTT	CASHQAGQPQHF
13	NA	TRBV24-1	TRBJ1-1	NA	TGTGCCACCAGTGGACAGATGAACACTGAAGCTTTCTTT	CATSGQMNTEAFF
13	NA	TRBV2	TRBJ1-2	NA	TGTGCCAGTGCGACAGGAGTTTACTATGGCTACACCTTC	CASATGVYYGYTF
15	TRBD1	TRBV27	TRBJ2-2	NA	TGTGCCAGCAGTTTGAGGACAGGGCTTACCGGGGAGCTGTTTTTT	CASSLRTGLTGELFF
16	NA	TRBV15	TRBJ1-2	NA	TGTGCCACCAGCAGAGAATCTACTCGGACAGCGGCTGGCTACACCTTC	CATSRESTRTAAGYTF
15	NA	TRBV7-2	TRBJ2-7	NA	TGTGCCAGCAGCCGGAGCCGGGAGCCCTTCTACGAGCAGTACTTC	CASSRSREPFYEQYF
16	NA	TRBV28	TRBJ2-1	NA	TGTGCCAGCAGTAGAGGACTAAGCGGATCCTACAATGAGCAGTTCTTC	CASSRGLSGSYNEQFF
14	NA	TRBV28	TRBJ2-7	once	TGTGCCAGCAGTTTAGAAAGGGGCGCGTACGAGCAGTACTTC	CASSLERGAYEQYF
18	TRBD2	TRBV6-1	TRBJ2-3	NA	TGTGCCAGCAGGGAAGGGCTAGGGACTAGCGGGAGGGGGGATACGCAGTATTTT	CASREGLGTSGRGDTQYF
14	NA	TRBV6-5	TRBJ2-3	NA	TGTGCCAGCAGTTACGCGGGTGGCACAGATACGCAGTATTTT	CASSYAGGTDTQYF
13	TRBD1	TRBV27	TRBJ2-7	NA	TGTGCCAGCAGTTCACAGGGGGTCCACGAGCAGTACTTC	CASSSQGVHEQYF
17	TRBD1	TRBV5-1	TRBJ2-1	NA	TGCGCCAGCGGGACAGGGGATTTGACCCCCCCCTACAATGAGCAGTTCTTC	CASGTGDLTPPYNEQFF